Below, 21 T cell receptor beta chains from the same sample are listed, as sequenced in a study. MiXCR, applied by TCRdb to the 5' RACE reads, yields one record per CDR3 protein. The sample contains around 52,000 distinct CDR3 sequences, about 28% of which appear only once. Sample: tumor-infiltrating memory CD4+ T cells sorted from the breast tumor. Subset reported: memory CD4+ T cells, CD4+CD45RO+CD25-. These receptors were collected from a female donor with breast cancer.

The J gene is TRBJ1-1, the V gene TRBV5-6, with a tentative D call TRBD1 (6 bases). CDR3 length equals 12 residues. V dropped 4 bases and J dropped 11 bases, with 15 bases sitting between them. Germline V gene sequence: CDR1 SGHDT, CDR2 YYEEEE. Here the CDR3 DNA reads TGTGCCAGCAGCCGGACAGCCGTTAGGGCTTTCTTT. It is translated as CASSRTAVRAFF.

The rearrangement uses TRBV29-1 and TRBJ1-2, with TRBD1 identical over 7 bases. Germline values: CDR1 SQVTM, CDR2 ANQGSEA. The V segment lost 7 bases and the J segment 13 bases; nucleotides outside the gene matches: 12. The CDR3 consists of 11 residues. CDR3 sequence (DNA): TGCAGCGCTTGGGACAGCGACTCGTCCACCTTC. Protein: CSAWDSDSSTF.

Notes on this clonotype: A read error may produce the germline difference seen at one junction end. This sequence joins TRBV4-3 and TRBJ2-1; 8 nucleotides agree with TRBD1. This CDR3 comprises 18 residues. CDR1 is LGHNA, CDR2 YSLEER, per germline. The CDR3 reads CASSQDGWDRFSYNEQFF. The CDR3 region has the DNA TGCGCTAGCAGCCAAGATGGGTGGGACAGGTTCTCCTACAATGAGCAGTTCTTC.

This clonotype was seen more than once but under ten times. The chain combines TRBV4-1 with TRBJ2-3, with a possible D match to TRBD2 (5 bases). Germline CDR1 MGHRA, CDR2 YSYEKL. Trimming stripped 1 base from V and 4 bases from J, with 24 bases between. The CDR3 extends over 19 amino acids. The CDR3 coding sequence is TGCGCCAGCAGCCAAGCAAAAACCCAGAGGGCCTATCTGGCAGATACGCAGTATTTT. Its translation is CASSQAKTQRAYLADTQYF.

There are a few counts of this clonotype. The genes are TRBV12-5 and TRBJ2-3; TRBD1 matches 9 bases. The length of the CDR3 is 16 residues. Germline V gives CDR1 LGHNT, CDR2 FRNRAP. The V segment lost 5 bases and the J segment 5 bases; nucleotides outside the gene matches: 11. CDR3 sequence reads: CASGLISGTGLDTQYF. The CDR3, as DNA: TGTGCTAGTGGTCTCATCTCCGGGACAGGGTTAGATACGCAGTATTTT.

This clonotype was counted ten times or more. The V call is TRBV20-1, the J call TRBJ2-1, with D possibly TRBD2 on 7 matching bases. Between the trimmed V and J ends, which lost 0 bases and 1 base, there was a span of 22 bases. CDR3 length: 19 amino acids. Germline values: CDR1 DFQATT, CDR2 SNEGSKA (reference sequence). The CDR3 is CSAREAGAASGSSYNEQFF. CDR3 DNA sequence: TGCAGTGCTAGAGAGGCAGGGGCGGCTAGCGGTTCGTCCTACAATGAGCAGTTCTTC.

The rearrangement uses TRBV6-6 and TRBJ1-2; D is unresolved. This CDR3 contains 13 residues. V gave up 5 bases and J gave up 6 bases, with 13 bases separating them. Germline CDR1 MNHNY, CDR2 SVGAGI (reference sequence). The CDR3 bases are TGTGCCAGCAGTGGTCAGGCCGCCCATGGCTACACCTTC. It translates to CASSGQAAHGYTF.

This clonotype was seen a few times. V gene TRBV6-6 combines with J gene TRBJ1-5; 8 bases fit TRBD1. Looked up from germline, CDR1 is MNHNY and CDR2 is SVGAGI (reference sequence). Trimming took 5 bases from V and 7 from J; bases not matched to a gene: 7. CDR3 length equals 14 residues. The CDR3 region has the DNA TGTGCCAGCAGTGCAGGGGGCGCAGGACAGCCCCAGCATTTT. Translated, it gives CASSAGGAGQPQHF.

The CDR3 is CASSLFGDSNNEQFF. CDR3 in DNA: TGCGCCAGCAGCTTGTTCGGCGACTCAAACAATGAGCAGTTCTTC. The J gene is TRBJ2-1, the V gene TRBV5-1, with no clear D. The germline CDR1 and CDR2 sequences are SGHRS and YFSETQ. V gave up 1 base and J gave up 5 bases, with 13 bases separating them. The CDR3 consists of 15 residues.

The V call is TRBV5-6, the J call TRBJ1-3; no firm D call. CDR1 SGHDT and CDR2 YYEEEE come from the germline V gene. The CDR3 loop spans 16 amino acids. Trimming left V 2 bases short and J 0 bases short, with 12 bases between. The CDR3 nucleotides read TGTGCCAGCAGCTTAGTCGACCGCAGCTCTGGAAACACCATATATTTT. It yields the protein CASSLVDRSSGNTIYF.

Regarding this clonotype: One junction end disagrees with the germline gene, perhaps due to a read error. This sequence joins TRBV7-8 and TRBJ2-5; D unclear. Germline V gene sequence: CDR1 SGHVS, CDR2 FQNEAQ. CDR3 length: 11 amino acids. The CDR3 DNA sequence: TGTGCCAGCAGCTCGGCGAAGACTCGAGCGTTC. Its translation is CASSSAKTRAF. The full variable domain, in which reference TRBV7-8 and TRBJ2-5 provide the parts outside the CDR3, is GAGVSQSPRYKVAKRGQDVALRCDPISGHVSLFWYQQALGQGPEFLTYFQNEAQLDKSGLPSDRFFAERPEGSVSTLKIQRTQQEDSAVYLCASSSAKTRAFGPGTRLLVL.

This clonotype has just a few counts. This chain uses TRBV5-1 with TRBJ1-1; 7 bases are shared with TRBD1. V dropped 0 bases and J dropped 1; count of bases not matched to a gene: 0. CDR3 length: 14 residues. CDR1 and CDR2 (germline): SGHRS, YFSETQ. In nucleotides, the CDR3 is TGCGCCAGCAGCTTGGACAGGGGGAACACTGAAGCTTTCTTT. Protein product: CASSLDRGNTEAFF.

V gene TRBV5-1 combines with J gene TRBJ1-1; D call uncertain. CDR3 length: 13 residues. CDR1 SGHRS and CDR2 YFSETQ come from the germline V gene. V lost 5 bases, J lost 4 bases, and 12 bases lay in between. DNA of the CDR3: TGCGCCAGCAGAAGGGAGAGCGGCACTGAAGCTTTCTTT. Protein sequence: CASRRESGTEAFF.

This clonotype has ten or more counts. The CDR3 protein is CASSLDTLYGYTF. CDR3 nucleotides: TGTGCCAGCAGCCTGGACACGCTCTATGGCTACACCTTC. The genes are TRBV9 and TRBJ1-2; a weak D match, TRBD1 (5 bases). V lost 4 bases and J 4 bases, leaving 11 bases between the germline ends. Looked up from germline, CDR1 is SGDLS and CDR2 is YYNGEE. This CDR3 contains 13 residues.

A few counts support this clonotype. V gene TRBV12-3 or TRBV12-4 combines with J gene TRBJ2-2; the D gene is possibly TRBD1 (6 bases). This CDR3 has 14 residues. V lost 3 bases, J lost 3 bases, and 8 bases lay in between. The CDR3 bases are TGTGCCAGCAGTTTGGGACAAGACACCGGGGAGCTGTTTTTT. It is translated as CASSLGQDTGELFF.

In its sample, this clonotype was seen a few times. A junction boundary mismatches the germline segment, possibly from a read error. The chain has TRBV7-7 and TRBJ2-3, with D possibly TRBD2 on 5 matching bases. The germline V gene has CDR1 SSHAT and CDR2 FNYEAQ (reference sequence). CDR3 length: 13 residues. CDR3 sequence (DNA): TGTGCTAGCAGCTTAGCGCTAGAAGATACGCAGTATTTT. It translates to CASSLALEDTQYF.

The V and J genes are TRBV5-1 and TRBJ1-3; D is ambiguous. CDR1 and CDR2 (germline): SGHRS, YFSETQ. Trimming stripped 0 bases from V and 2 bases from J, with 6 bases between. The CDR3 covers 14 residues. Here the CDR3 reads CASSLEAAGNTIYF. CDR3 nucleotide sequence: TGCGCCAGCAGCTTGGAGGCAGCTGGAAACACCATATATTTT.

As for this clonotype: This may be a read error: a much more frequent sequence differs by one nucleotide. The chain employs TRBV12-3 or TRBV12-4 and TRBJ1-5; D is unclear. The CDR3 extends over 11 amino acids. The CDR3 loop reads CASSLGQPQQF. The CDR3 coding sequence is TGTGCCAGCAGTTTAGGTCAGCCCCAGCAGTTT.

The chain uses TRBV20-1 and TRBJ1-5; 9 bases line up with TRBD1. There are 14 residues in the CDR3. Germline trimming cut 3 bases from V and 5 bases from J; bases unmatched to any gene: 5. Germline CDR1 is DFQATT and CDR2 is SNEGSKA (reference sequence). As DNA, the CDR3 is TGCAGTGCTAGCCCTAGGACAGGGGATCAGCCCCAGCATTTT. Amino acids: CSASPRTGDQPQHF.

About this clonotype: Germline is not matched at one junction end, which may reflect a read error. V is TRBV15 and J is TRBJ2-7, with D perhaps assigned TRBD1 or TRBD2 (5 bases each). Germline CDR1 reads LNHNV; CDR2 reads YYDKDF (reference sequence). The CDR3 totals 15 residues. CDR3 nucleotide sequence: TGTGCCTCCAGCAAAGTCATGGGACCGATCTACGAGCAGTACTTC. Translated, it gives CASSKVMGPIYEQYF.

The genes are TRBV24-1 and TRBJ2-7; 10 bases match TRBD1. V shed 5 bases, J shed 5 bases, and the junction held 8 bases outside the gene matches. The CDR3 runs 15 residues. The germline CDR1 and CDR2 sequences are KGHDR and SFDVKD. CDR3 region: CATSARGQGLHEQYF. CDR3 coding DNA: TGTGCCACCAGTGCGAGGGGACAGGGGCTCCACGAGCAGTACTTC.